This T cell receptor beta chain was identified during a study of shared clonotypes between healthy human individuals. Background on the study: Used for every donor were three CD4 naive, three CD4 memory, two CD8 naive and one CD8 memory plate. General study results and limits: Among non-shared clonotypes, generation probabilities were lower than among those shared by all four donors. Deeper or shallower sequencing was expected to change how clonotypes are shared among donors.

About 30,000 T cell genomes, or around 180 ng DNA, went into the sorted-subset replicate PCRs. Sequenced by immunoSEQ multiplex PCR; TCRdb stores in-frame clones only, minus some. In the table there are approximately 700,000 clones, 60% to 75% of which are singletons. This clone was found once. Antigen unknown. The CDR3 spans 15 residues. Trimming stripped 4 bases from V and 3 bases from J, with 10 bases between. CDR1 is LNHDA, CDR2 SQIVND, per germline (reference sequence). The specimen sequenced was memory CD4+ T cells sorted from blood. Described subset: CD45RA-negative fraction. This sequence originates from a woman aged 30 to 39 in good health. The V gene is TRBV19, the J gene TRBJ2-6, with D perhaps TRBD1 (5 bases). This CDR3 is CASSNPRVGANVLTF. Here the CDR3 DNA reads TGTGCCAGTAGTAATCCCAGGGTTGGGGCCAACGTCCTGACTTTC.